What follows is one T cell receptor (beta chain) and its context. The protocol was immunoSEQ multiplex PCR, while the TCRdb copy is restricted to in-frame clones and leaves out a portion. This table has tens of thousands of clones, 80% to 95% appearing once. The sample comes from a study of T cell changes during pregnancy in multiple sclerosis. Trimming left V 4 bases short and J 0 bases short, with 13 bases between. This CDR3 region has 15 residues. Per the germline V gene, CDR1 is SGHDN and CDR2 is FVKESK. The rearrangement joins TRBV14 to TRBJ2-7; a possible D gene is TRBD2 (6 bases). The sequenced sample was peripheral blood, obtained in the third trimester of pregnancy. The sequence derives from a female donor with multiple sclerosis, enrolled in a pregnancy study. The CDR3 sequence: CASSPERSGSYEQYF. The CDR3 DNA follows: TGTGCCAGCAGCCCTGAGCGTAGCGGCTCCTACGAGCAGTACTTC.